These 20 T cell receptor beta chains were all obtained from the same sample, sequenced in a study of graft-versus-host responses after intestinal transplantation (dated by TCRdb to about 2021). Library preparation employed the immunoSEQ multiplex PCR assay. The clones in this table, taken by TCRdb from immuneACCESS, are in-frame only. Not every clone is retained; where verified, under half of the shortfall comes from an unresolved V gene, and the cause of the rest is unknown. Within this sample are more than 80,000 clones, with 75% to 90% of them counted one time only. Jointly, the top ten make up 17% of the sample. Their antigens remain unidentified. The sample's time point label is to be understood as: cells obtained before transplantation from donor or recipient. The sequences come from unstimulated CD8+ T cells sorted from spleen or lymph node cells, collected before intestinal transplant. These receptors originate from a human donor who received an intestinal transplant.

V gene TRBV5-4 combines with J gene TRBJ1-1, with 8 bases fitting TRBD1. The V and J ends lost 4 bases and 2 bases, in that order; junction bases with no gene match: 4. The CDR3 is 14 residues long. CDR1 is SGHNT, CDR2 YYREEE, per germline (reference sequence). For the CDR3, the DNA is TGTGCCAGCAGCCCCACAGGGGGAAACACTGAAGCTTTCTTT. This sequence encodes CASSPTGGNTEAFF.

CDR3 in DNA: TGTGCCAGCGACCAAACTGGCGGTACCTACGAGCAGTACTTC. It codes for CASDQTGGTYEQYF. The genes are TRBV7-2 and TRBJ2-7; D gene uncertain. This CDR3 has 14 amino acids. Per the germline V gene, CDR1 is SGHTA and CDR2 is FQGNSA. V was pared by 8 bases and J by 2 bases, with 16 bases between.

The chain has TRBV7-3 and TRBJ2-1; D unclear. The CDR3 is 15 residues long. V lost 2 bases, J lost 0 bases, and 8 bases lay in between. CDR1 and CDR2 (germline): SGHTA, FQGTGA. Written as DNA, the CDR3 is TGTGCCAGCAGCTTATTACAGTCCTCCTACAATGAGCAGTTCTTC. Residues: CASSLLQSSYNEQFF.

This clone came up a few times. The chain has TRBV4-1 and TRBJ1-6; D unclear. This CDR3 has 15 residues. V was clipped by 0 bases and J by 9 bases, with 12 bases between them. Germline assignment: CDR1 MGHRA and CDR2 YSYEKL. The CDR3: CASSQEWVWGSPLHF. The DNA for the CDR3 is TGCGCCAGCAGCCAAGAGTGGGTATGGGGTTCACCCCTCCACTTT.

The chain is built from TRBV11-2 and TRBJ1-3, with 7 bases that match TRBD1. The CDR3 consists of 17 residues. V lost 5 bases and J lost 0; bases outside the gene matches: 10. The germline CDR1 and CDR2 sequences are SGHAT and FQNNGV. The CDR3 here is CASSHIRGQLSGNTIYF. Written as DNA, the CDR3 is TGTGCCAGCAGCCATATTCGGGGACAGCTCTCTGGAAACACCATATATTTT.

V usage is TRBV5-6 and J usage is TRBJ2-1; D is undetermined. The CDR3 extends over 11 amino acids. Germline lookup yields CDR1 SGHDT and CDR2 YYEEEE. Between the trimmed V and J ends, which lost 0 bases and 10 bases, there was a span of 5 bases. The CDR3 sequence: CASSLAYEQFF. The CDR3 DNA reads TGTGCCAGCAGCTTGGCGTACGAGCAGTTCTTC.

V and J are TRBV11-2 and TRBJ2-2, with D possibly being TRBD2 (5 bases). Germline V CDR1 and CDR2: SGHAT, FQNNGV. The ends were cut back, 4 bases at V and 0 bases at J, with 15 bases in the middle. This CDR3 contains 17 residues. CDR3 protein: CASSSPGSAPNTGELFF. The DNA for the CDR3 is TGTGCCAGCAGCTCCCCGGGTAGCGCTCCGAACACCGGGGAGCTGTTTTTT.

This chain links TRBV7-9 with TRBJ2-7, with no clear D. CDR1 is SEHNR and CDR2 is FQNEAQ in the germline V gene (reference sequence). V dropped 6 bases and J dropped 3 bases, with 9 bases sitting between them. CDR3 size: 12 residues. The CDR3 spells CASSIGFYEQYF. For the CDR3, the DNA is TGTGCCAGCAGTATTGGATTCTACGAGCAGTACTTC.

The rearrangement links TRBV4-1 to TRBJ2-7; no clear D gene. The CDR3 totals 13 residues. Germline V gene sequence: CDR1 MGHRA, CDR2 YSYEKL. Trimming pared 4 bases from V and 3 bases from J, leaving 10 bases between. In DNA, the CDR3 is TGCGCCAGCAGCCCCCTCTTAGGCTACGAGCAGTACTTC. It yields the protein CASSPLLGYEQYF.

This clone has just a few counts. The chain carries TRBV19 and TRBJ1-2; the D gene is possibly TRBD1 (5 bases). Trimming shortened V by 7 bases and J by 2 bases, and 14 bases separated the two germline ends. Germline CDR1 and CDR2: LNHDA and SQIVND (reference sequence). The CDR3 is made up of 14 amino acids. CDR3 protein: CASTTLQVNYGYTF. The DNA for the CDR3 is TGTGCCAGTACCACCCTACAGGTGAACTATGGCTACACCTTC.

V gene TRBV7-2 combines with J gene TRBJ1-1; TRBD1 matches at 8 bases. V shed 0 bases, J shed 4 bases, and the junction held 13 bases outside the gene matches. The CDR3 is made up of 18 amino acids. Germline V gene data show CDR1 as SGHTA and CDR2 as FQGNSA. DNA for the CDR3: TGTGCCAGCAGCTTAGCCCCTTCAGGGCAGGGGGCGAGCACTGAAGCTTTCTTT. Protein sequence: CASSLAPSGQGASTEAFF.

CDR3 DNA sequence: TGTGCTAGTGGCCTGGGAGAGGGTAACTATGGCTACACCTTC. Its protein product is CASGLGEGNYGYTF. This chain joins TRBV12-5 and TRBJ1-2; D not resolved. CDR1 is LGHNT and CDR2 is FRNRAP in the germline V gene. The CDR3 consists of 14 residues. Trimming stripped 6 bases from V and 1 base from J, with 12 bases between.

The chain employs TRBV13 and TRBJ2-3, with TRBD2 matching 14 bases. The ends lost 5 bases at V and 4 bases at J; junction bases unmatched: 11. This CDR3 has 18 amino acids. CDR1 and CDR2 from the germline V gene are PRHDT and FYEKMQ (reference sequence). The DNA of the CDR3 is TGTGCCAGCAGCCGGGTGAGACTAGCGGGAGGGCGCTCAGATACGCAGTATTTT. Its protein is CASSRVRLAGGRSDTQYF. Based on the CDR3 plus reference TRBV13 and TRBJ2-3, the full variable domain is AAGVIQSPRHLIKEKRETATLKCYPIPRHDTVYWYQQGPGQDPQFLISFYEKMQSDKGSIPDRFSAQQFSDYHSELNMSSLELGDSALYFCASSRVRLAGGRSDTQYFGPGTRLTVL.

This sequence joins TRBV4-1 and TRBJ2-1, with TRBD2 identical over 8 bases. The germline gives CDR1 MGHRA, CDR2 YSYEKL. V gave up 4 bases and J gave up 4 bases; unmatched junction bases: 6. This CDR3 contains 15 residues. This chain's CDR3 is CASSRWASGYNEQFF. CDR3 nucleotides: TGCGCCAGCAGCCGCTGGGCTAGCGGGTACAATGAGCAGTTCTTC.

This clone was counted a single time. The genes are TRBV6-5 and TRBJ1-5; D is perhaps TRBD1 (6 bases). This CDR3 region has 14 residues. CDR1 and CDR2 (germline): MNHEY, SVGAGI. Trimming took off 5 bases at V and 4 bases at J, with 12 bases between the two ends. CDR3 in amino acids: CASSGLGGNQPQHF. DNA for the CDR3: TGTGCCAGCAGTGGGTTAGGGGGAAATCAGCCCCAGCATTTT.

The gene calls are TRBV13 and TRBJ2-1, with 9 bases that match TRBD1. Germline V gives CDR1 PRHDT, CDR2 FYEKMQ (reference sequence). This CDR3 region has 16 residues. V was clipped by 4 bases and J by 5 bases; unmatched bases: 9. This chain's CDR3 is CASSWDRDRANNEQFF. The DNA of the CDR3 is TGTGCCAGCAGCTGGGACCGGGACAGGGCAAACAATGAGCAGTTCTTC.

The chain has TRBV5-1 and TRBJ1-4; D not resolved. The germline V and J ends were trimmed by 1 base and 0 bases, with 7 bases remaining between them. This CDR3 has 15 amino acids. Per germline, CDR1 SGHRS and CDR2 YFSETQ. CDR3 sequence (DNA): TGCGCCAGCAGCTTGTGGAGGTCAACTAATGAAAAACTGTTTTTT. Translation: CASSLWRSTNEKLFF.

The J gene is TRBJ2-1, the V gene TRBV9, with a possible D match to TRBD1 (5 bases). The CDR3 extends over 18 amino acids. Germline V gives CDR1 SGDLS, CDR2 YYNGEE. The V end was cut by 0 bases, the J end by 7 bases, with 23 bases between. CDR3 nucleotides: TGTGCCAGCAGCGTAGGATGGGTGGGGCAGAGAACCTCAAATGAGCAGTTCTTC. Its protein product is CASSVGWVGQRTSNEQFF.

The chain recombines TRBV2 with TRBJ2-7; possibly TRBD2 for D (6 bases). Germline CDR1 SNHLY, CDR2 FYNNEI. The CDR3 loop spans 15 amino acids. The V end was cut by 7 bases, the J end by 2 bases, with 18 bases between. CDR3 DNA: TGTGCCAGCACTCAGACAATGGGGGAGGCCTACGAGCAGTACTTC. Amino acid sequence: CASTQTMGEAYEQYF. Based on the CDR3 plus reference TRBV2 and TRBJ2-7, the full variable domain is EPEVTQTPSHQVTQMGQEVILRCVPISNHLYFYWYRQILGQKVEFLVSFYNNEISEKSEIFDDQFSVERPDGSNFTLKIRSTKLEDSAMYFCASTQTMGEAYEQYFGPGTRLTVT.

There are a few counts of this clone. This chain uses TRBV6-1 with TRBJ1-4; 9 positions match TRBD1. V lost 6 bases, J lost 8 bases, and 10 bases stayed unmatched. Per the germline V gene, CDR1 is MNHNS and CDR2 is SASEGT. This CDR3 region has 15 residues. The CDR3 here is CASRPLTGGEEKLFF. CDR3 in DNA: TGTGCCAGCAGACCCCTGACAGGGGGAGAGGAAAAACTGTTTTTT.